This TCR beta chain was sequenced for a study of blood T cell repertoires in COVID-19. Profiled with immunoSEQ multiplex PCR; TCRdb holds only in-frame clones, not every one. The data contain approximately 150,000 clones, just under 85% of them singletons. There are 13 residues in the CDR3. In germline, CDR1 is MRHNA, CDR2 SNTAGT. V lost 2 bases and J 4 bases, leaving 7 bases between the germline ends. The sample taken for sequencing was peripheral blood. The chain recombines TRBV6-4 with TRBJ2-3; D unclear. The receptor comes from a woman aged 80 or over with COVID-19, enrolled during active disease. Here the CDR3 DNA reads TGTGCCAGCAGTGACACTTGGTCAGATACGCAGTATTTT. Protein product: CASSDTWSDTQYF.